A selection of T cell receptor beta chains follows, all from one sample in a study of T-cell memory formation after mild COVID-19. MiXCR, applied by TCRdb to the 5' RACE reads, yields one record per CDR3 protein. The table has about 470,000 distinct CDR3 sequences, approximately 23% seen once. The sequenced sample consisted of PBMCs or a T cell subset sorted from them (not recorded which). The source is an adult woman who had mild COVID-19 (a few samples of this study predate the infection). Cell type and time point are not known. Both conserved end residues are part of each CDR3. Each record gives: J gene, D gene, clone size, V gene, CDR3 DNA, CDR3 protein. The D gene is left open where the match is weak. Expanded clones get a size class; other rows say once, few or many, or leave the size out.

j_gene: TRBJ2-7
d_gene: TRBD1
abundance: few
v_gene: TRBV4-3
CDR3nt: TGCGCCAGCAGCGCGGACAGGTACTCCTACGAGCAGTACTTC
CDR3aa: CASSADRYSYEQYF

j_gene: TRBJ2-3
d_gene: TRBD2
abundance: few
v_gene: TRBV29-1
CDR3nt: TGCAGCGTTGAAAAAAGCGGGGTACCAGATACGCAGTATTTT
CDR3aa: CSVEKSGVPDTQYF

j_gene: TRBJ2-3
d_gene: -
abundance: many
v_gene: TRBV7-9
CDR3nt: TGTGCCAGCCGACACCTTAAGGGGCAAGGGGAGGATACGCAGTATTTT
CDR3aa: CASRHLKGQGEDTQYF

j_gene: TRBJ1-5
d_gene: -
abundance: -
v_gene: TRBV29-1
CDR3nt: TGCAGCGTCGCCGATGGGGTCCTTGGCAATCAGCCCCAGCATTTT
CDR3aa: CSVADGVLGNQPQHF

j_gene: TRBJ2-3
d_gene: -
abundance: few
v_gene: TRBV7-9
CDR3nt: TGTGCCAGCAGCTTACTACGCGGGACCGCCCGCACTAGCACAGATACGCAGTATTTT
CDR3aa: CASSLLRGTARTSTDTQYF

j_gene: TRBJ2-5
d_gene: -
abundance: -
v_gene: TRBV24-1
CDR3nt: TGTGCCACCAGTGATTTGACTGCTACAGAAGAGACCCAGTACTTC
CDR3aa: CATSDLTATEETQYF

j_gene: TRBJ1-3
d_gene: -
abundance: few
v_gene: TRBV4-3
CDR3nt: TGCGCCAGCAGCCAAGTCCTCGGCAATCTCGGAAACACCATATATTTT
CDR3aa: CASSQVLGNLGNTIYF

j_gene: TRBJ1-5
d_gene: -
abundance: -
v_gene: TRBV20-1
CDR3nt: TGCAGTGCTAGAGTTAGAGAACAGGATAGCAATCAGCCCCAGCATTTT
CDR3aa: CSARVREQDSNQPQHF

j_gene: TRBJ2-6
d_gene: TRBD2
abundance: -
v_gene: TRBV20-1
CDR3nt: TGCAGTGCTAAGGGACTAGCGGGAGTTGGGGCCAACGTCCTGACTTTC
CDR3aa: CSAKGLAGVGANVLTF

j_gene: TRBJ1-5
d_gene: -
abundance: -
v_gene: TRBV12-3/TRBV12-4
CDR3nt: TGTGCCAGCAGGCCGGACGGAAGAAATCAGCCCCAGCATTTT
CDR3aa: CASRPDGRNQPQHF

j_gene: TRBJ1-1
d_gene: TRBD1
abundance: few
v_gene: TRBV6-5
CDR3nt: TGTGCCAGCAGTATGACAGGGGGCTTCGCAAACACTGAAGCTTTCTTT
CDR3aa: CASSMTGGFANTEAFF

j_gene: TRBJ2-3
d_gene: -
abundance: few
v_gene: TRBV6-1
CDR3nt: TGTGCCAGCAGTGAGCTTGCACCGAGGGCAGATACGCAGTATTTT
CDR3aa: CASSELAPRADTQYF

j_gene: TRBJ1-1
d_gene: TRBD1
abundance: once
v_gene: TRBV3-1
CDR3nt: TGTGCCAGCAGCCAGACAGGGGGATTGAACACTGAAGCTTTCTTT
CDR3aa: CASSQTGGLNTEAFF

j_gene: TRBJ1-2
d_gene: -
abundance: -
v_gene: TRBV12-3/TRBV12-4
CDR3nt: TGTGCCAGCAGTTTCCTGCGGACAGCGGATGGCTACACCTTC
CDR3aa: CASSFLRTADGYTF

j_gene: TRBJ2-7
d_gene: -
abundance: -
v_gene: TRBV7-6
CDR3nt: TGTGCCAGCAGCTTAGTTACCGACCGGTCCTACGAGCAGTACTTC
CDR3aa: CASSLVTDRSYEQYF

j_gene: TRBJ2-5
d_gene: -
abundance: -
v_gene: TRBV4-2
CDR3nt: TGTGCCAGCAGCCAAGAGTACCAAGAGACCCAGTACTTC
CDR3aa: CASSQEYQETQYF

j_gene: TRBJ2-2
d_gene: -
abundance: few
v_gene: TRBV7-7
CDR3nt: TGTGCTAGCAGGGCTATCGTCGGGGAGCTGTTTTTT
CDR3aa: CASRAIVGELFF

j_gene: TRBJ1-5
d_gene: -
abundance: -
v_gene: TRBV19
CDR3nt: TGTGCCAGTACAGAGCCCGGGTATAGCAATCAGCCCCAGCATTTT
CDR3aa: CASTEPGYSNQPQHF

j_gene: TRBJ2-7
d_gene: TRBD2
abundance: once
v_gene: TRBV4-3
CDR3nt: TGCGCCAGCAGCCAAGGGTTGGGACTAGCGGGCTACGAGCAGTACTTC
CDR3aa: CASSQGLGLAGYEQYF

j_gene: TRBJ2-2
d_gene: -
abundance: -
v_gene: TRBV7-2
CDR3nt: TGTGCCAGCAGCTCACAGGGTTACGCGAACACCGGGGAGCTGTTTTTT
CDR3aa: CASSSQGYANTGELFF

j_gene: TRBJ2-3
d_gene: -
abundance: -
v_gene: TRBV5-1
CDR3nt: TGCGCCAGCAGCGCCGGGTATACGCAGTATTTT
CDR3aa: CASSAGYTQYF

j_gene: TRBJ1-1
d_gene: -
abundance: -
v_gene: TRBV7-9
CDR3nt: TGTGCCAGCAGCAATGTGGGCCATTTAAACACTGAAGCTTTCTTT
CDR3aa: CASSNVGHLNTEAFF

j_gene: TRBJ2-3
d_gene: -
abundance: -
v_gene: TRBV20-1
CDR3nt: TGCAGTGCCACACTCCCCGGCCGACCGGATACGCAGTATTTT
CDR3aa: CSATLPGRPDTQYF

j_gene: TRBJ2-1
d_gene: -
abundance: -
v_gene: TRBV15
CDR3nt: TGTGCCACTTACCCGGGGGCCCCGTCCTACAATGAGCAGTTCTTC
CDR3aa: CATYPGAPSYNEQFF

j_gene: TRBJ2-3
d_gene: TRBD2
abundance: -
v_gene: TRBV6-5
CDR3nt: TGTGCCAGCAGTTACCTCCGGACTAGCGGGGGTGCAGATACGCAGTATTTT
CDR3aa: CASSYLRTSGGADTQYF

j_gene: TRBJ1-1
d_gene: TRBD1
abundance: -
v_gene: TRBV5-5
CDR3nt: TGTGCCAGCAGCTTGGCAGGCAGAACAGGGGATGCTTTCTTT
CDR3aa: CASSLAGRTGDAFF

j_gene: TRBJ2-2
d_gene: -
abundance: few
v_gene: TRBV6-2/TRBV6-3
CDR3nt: TGTGCCAGCAGACACTACGGCGGTTTAGGGGTTTACACCGGGGAGCTGTTTTTT
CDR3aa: CASRHYGGLGVYTGELFF

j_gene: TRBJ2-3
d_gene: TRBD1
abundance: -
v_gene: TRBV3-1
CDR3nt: TGTTCCAGCAGCGCGTCCGGGACAGGGGGAGATACGCAGTATTTT
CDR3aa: CSSSASGTGGDTQYF

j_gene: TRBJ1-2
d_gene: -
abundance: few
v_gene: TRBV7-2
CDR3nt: TGTGCCAGCAGCTTTGGGGGCGCGGGTGGCTACACCTTC
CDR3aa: CASSFGGAGGYTF

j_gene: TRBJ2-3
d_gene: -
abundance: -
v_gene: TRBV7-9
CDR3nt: TGTGCCAGCAGCCCGGGTATACAGGATACAGATACGCAGTATTTT
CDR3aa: CASSPGIQDTDTQYF

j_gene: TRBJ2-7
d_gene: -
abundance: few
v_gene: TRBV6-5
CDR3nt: TGTGCCAGCAGTTACTCGACAGACGCCCGGGAGCAGTACTTC
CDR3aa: CASSYSTDAREQYF